The T cell receptor beta chain under discussion was sequenced for a study of blood T cell repertoires in COVID-19. Turning to the study itself: PBMCs, B-cell-depleted T cells, or T cells were the source of the cDNA or gDNA that made up the material.

The CDR3 spans 19 residues. J lost 2 bases, V lost 2 bases, and 12 bases had no gene match. Per germline, CDR1 LNHNV and CDR2 YYDKDF (reference sequence). Assignments of participants to cohorts depended upon their own reported clinical history. Libraries were prepared by immunoSEQ multiplex PCR; TCRdb keeps only in-frame clonotypes and omits some of them. The repertoire consists of 150,000 or so clones, with 75% to 90% occurring once and the leading ten covering 4.4%. Source material: PBMCs or T cells enriched from blood (not recorded which). This TCR derives from a woman between 50 and 59 years old who had recovered from COVID-19. J is TRBJ2-6 and V is TRBV15; 7 positions match TRBD1. Written as DNA, the CDR3 is TGTGCCACCAGCAGACAAACCCCGAGGGGGCCCGCTGGGGCCAACGTCCTGACTTTC. As protein: CATSRQTPRGPAGANVLTF.